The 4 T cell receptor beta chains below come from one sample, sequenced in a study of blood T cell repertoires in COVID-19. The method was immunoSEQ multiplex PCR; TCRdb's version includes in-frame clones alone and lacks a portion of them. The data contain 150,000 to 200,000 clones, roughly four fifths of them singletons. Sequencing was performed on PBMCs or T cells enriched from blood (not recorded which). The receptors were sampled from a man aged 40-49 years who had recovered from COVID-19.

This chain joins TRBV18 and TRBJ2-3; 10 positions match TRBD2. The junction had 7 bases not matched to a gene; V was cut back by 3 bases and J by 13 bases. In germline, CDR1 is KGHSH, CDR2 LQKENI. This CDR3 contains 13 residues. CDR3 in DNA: TGTGCCAGCTCACCTCTGGCTAGCGGGAGAAAGTATTTT. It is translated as CASSPLASGRKYF.

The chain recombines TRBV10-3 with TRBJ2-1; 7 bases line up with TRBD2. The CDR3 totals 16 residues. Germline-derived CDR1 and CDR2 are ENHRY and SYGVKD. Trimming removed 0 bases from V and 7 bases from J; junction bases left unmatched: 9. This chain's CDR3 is CAISESGWNGGNEQFF. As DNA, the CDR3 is TGTGCCATCAGTGAGTCTGGATGGAACGGGGGGAATGAGCAGTTCTTC.

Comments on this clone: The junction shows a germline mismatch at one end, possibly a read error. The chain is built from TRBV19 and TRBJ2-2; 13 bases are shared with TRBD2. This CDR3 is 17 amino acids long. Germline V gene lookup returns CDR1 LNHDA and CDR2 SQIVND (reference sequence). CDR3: CASSVELAGGVTGELFF. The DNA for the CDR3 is TGTGCCAGTAGTGTAGAACTAGCGGGAGGGGTCACCGGGGAGCTGTTTTTT.

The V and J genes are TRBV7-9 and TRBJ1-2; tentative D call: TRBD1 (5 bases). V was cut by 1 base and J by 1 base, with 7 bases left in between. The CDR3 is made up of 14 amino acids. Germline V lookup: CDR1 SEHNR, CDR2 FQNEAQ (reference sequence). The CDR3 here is CASSLGQLNYGYTF. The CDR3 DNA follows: TGTGCCAGCAGCTTAGGACAGCTTAACTATGGCTACACCTTC.